These T cell receptor beta chains were read from a single sample in a study of T cell changes during pregnancy in multiple sclerosis. The repertoire was sequenced with immunoSEQ multiplex PCR; TCRdb's copy has only in-frame clones and lacks some. The data contain more than 70,000 clones, 91% of them seen just once; the ten biggest clones take up roughly 0.91%. The source material was peripheral blood, sampled before pregnancy. These receptors were obtained from a female donor with multiple sclerosis, enrolled in a pregnancy study. CDR3s include the opening cysteine and the closing phenylalanine or tryptophan. The order of the fields is V gene, clone size, D gene, CDR3 length, J gene, CDR3 DNA, CDR3 protein. The D gene is left open where the match is weak. Size tells how often a clone was seen (once, few, many) or the class of an expanded clone, and some rows leave it out.

>TRBV6-6|-|-|13|TRBJ1-4
TGTGCCAGCAAAGACCGGGAGAATGAAAAACTGTTTTTT
CASKDRENEKLFF
>TRBV28|-|TRBD1|17|TRBJ1-5
TGTGCCAGCAACCTAGGGACAGGGGGACGGGGCAATCAGCCCCAGCATTTT
CASNLGTGGRGNQPQHF
>TRBV7-6|-|-|13|TRBJ1-5
TGTGCCAGCAGCCCTCGGCGACAACAGCCCCAGCATTTT
CASSPRRQQPQHF
>TRBV10-2|-|TRBD1|15|TRBJ2-1
TGCGCCAGCAGTAAACAGGGGGTTTCCTACAATGAGCAGTTCTTC
CASSKQGVSYNEQFF
>TRBV29-1|-|TRBD2|14|TRBJ2-7
TGCAGCGTTGAAGAGCGGGGGAGCTCCTACGAGCAGTACTTC
CSVEERGSSYEQYF
>TRBV30|once|-|13|TRBJ1-2
TGTGCCTGGAGTGGGGCATCAGATACGGGCTACACCTTC
CAWSGASDTGYTF
>TRBV18|-|-|13|TRBJ2-2
TGTGCCAGCTCCCACGGGAGAGGAGCGGAGCTGTTTTTT
CASSHGRGAELFF
>TRBV7-3|-|TRBD1|15|TRBJ2-3
TGTGCCAGCAGCTTAGGGACAGGGAACACAGATACGCAGTATTTT
CASSLGTGNTDTQYF
>TRBV28|-|TRBD1|19|TRBJ2-6
TGTGCCAGCAGTACCCTCCGGGACAGATTTTACTCTGGGGCCAACGTCCTGACTTTC
CASSTLRDRFYSGANVLTF
>TRBV6-5|-|-|14|TRBJ1-1
TGTGCCAGCGCCGGGTTGGGGGGGAACACTGAAGCTTTCTTT
CASAGLGGNTEAFF
>TRBV21-1|-|-|15|TRBJ1-1
TGTGCCAGCAGCAAAGGAACGGGGGGGAACACTGAAGCTTTCTTT
CASSKGTGGNTEAFF
>TRBV5-1|-|-|14|TRBJ2-7
TGCGCCAGCAGCTCCTACGGGGGTTCCTACGAGCAGTACTTC
CASSSYGGSYEQYF
>TRBV6-1|-|-|15|TRBJ2-6
TGTGCCAGCCGCCCGGAGAGCTCTGGGGCCAACGTCCTGACTTTC
CASRPESSGANVLTF
>TRBV7-9|-|-|16|TRBJ1-2
TGTGCCAGCAGCTTAGCTTGGAGGGCGACCAACTATGGCTACACCTTC
CASSLAWRATNYGYTF
>TRBV5-1|-|-|13|TRBJ1-1
TGCGCCAGCAGCTTGGCCACAGCTACTGAAGCTTTCTTT
CASSLATATEAFF
>TRBV2|-|TRBD2|14|TRBJ2-7
TGTGCCAGCAATACATTAGCGGGAGATGGCGAGCAGTACTTC
CASNTLAGDGEQYF
>TRBV27|-|TRBD1|13|TRBJ2-4
TGTGCCAGCAGTAGGGACAGTAAAAACATTCAGTACTTC
CASSRDSKNIQYF
>TRBV7-8|-|TRBD1|14|TRBJ1-6
TGTGCCAGCAGCTTAGAGACAGGGGGTTCACCCCTCCACTTT
CASSLETGGSPLHF
>TRBV6-1|-|-|15|TRBJ1-3
TGTGCCAGCAGTCCCGGGGGGGGCTCTGGAAACACCATATATTTT
CASSPGGGSGNTIYF
>TRBV7-2|-|TRBD1|15|TRBJ1-5
TGTGCCAGCAGCTACCAACAGGGGTTGGGTCAGCCCCAGCATTTT
CASSYQQGLGQPQHF